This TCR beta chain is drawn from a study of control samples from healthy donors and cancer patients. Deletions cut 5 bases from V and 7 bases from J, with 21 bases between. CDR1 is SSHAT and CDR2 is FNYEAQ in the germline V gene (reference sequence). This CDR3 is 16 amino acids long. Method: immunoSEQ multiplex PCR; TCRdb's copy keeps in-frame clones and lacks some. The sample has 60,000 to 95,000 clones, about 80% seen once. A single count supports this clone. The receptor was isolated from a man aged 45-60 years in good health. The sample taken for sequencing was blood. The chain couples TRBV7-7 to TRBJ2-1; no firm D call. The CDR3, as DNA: TGTGCCAGCAGCCCAAGCGTAGCTACCGGACGGAATGAGCAGTTCTTC. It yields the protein CASSPSVATGRNEQFF.